The 21 T cell receptor beta chains given below trace back to one sample, sequenced in a study of shared T cell receptors in the human thymus. This table comes from immunoSEQ multiplex PCR, and its TCRdb copy is limited to in-frame clones, with some not included. The sample lists 700,000 to 750,000 clones; 70% to 90% were seen once. These same records also appear under a second study, on human thymus T cells.

The sequencing sample was made of thymocytes. These receptors were collected from a girl in the first two years of life with a congenital heart defect.

The chain joins TRBV29-1 to TRBJ1-2; D is ambiguous. This CDR3 contains 11 residues. Germline V gene lookup returns CDR1 SQVTM and CDR2 ANQGSEA. V was pared by 0 bases and J by 8 bases, with 7 bases between. The DNA for the CDR3 is TGCAGCGTTGAAGATGTCGGGGGCTACACCTTC. Translating it yields CSVEDVGGYTF.

The CDR3 DNA sequence: TGTGCCAGCAGCTTAGCGCCTAGCGGGGTGACTTACGAGCAGTACTTC. Its protein is CASSLAPSGVTYEQYF. V is TRBV7-2 and J is TRBJ2-7; 9 positions agree with TRBD2. This CDR3 contains 16 residues. CDR1 and CDR2 from the germline V gene are SGHTA and FQGNSA. Losses at the gene ends were 0 bases for V and 4 bases for J; bases not matched to a gene: 7.

The chain is built from TRBV5-1 and TRBJ2-3, with 9 bases fitting TRBD1. The CDR3 contains 15 residues. Germline values: CDR1 SGHRS, CDR2 YFSETQ. J lost 7 bases, V lost 1 base, and 7 bases had no gene match. This chain's CDR3 is CASSLPGQGRHTQYF. DNA of the CDR3: TGCGCCAGCAGCTTGCCCGGACAGGGGAGACATACGCAGTATTTT.

The chain has TRBV28 and TRBJ2-7; D gene ambiguous. The V and J ends lost 3 bases and 3 bases respectively, with 18 bases between them. The CDR3 extends over 16 amino acids. Germline CDR1 reads MDHEN; CDR2 reads SYDVKM. As DNA, the CDR3 is TGTGCCAGCAGTTTTACCCCACAGAACTTCAGCTACGAGCAGTACTTC. Protein product: CASSFTPQNFSYEQYF.

This clone has only a few counts. The chain links TRBV2 to TRBJ1-4; 8 bases are a match to TRBD1. The CDR3 spans 18 residues. Per the germline V gene, CDR1 is SNHLY and CDR2 is FYNNEI. The V and J ends lost 6 bases and 7 bases, in that order; junction bases with no gene match: 19. The CDR3 region is CASSVPGQVRTLFEKLFF. The DNA for the CDR3 is TGTGCCAGCAGCGTCCCGGGACAGGTTCGAACGCTTTTTGAAAAACTGTTTTTT.

The gene calls are TRBV7-8 and TRBJ1-5; TRBD1 is a possible D gene (5 bases). Germline assignment: CDR1 SGHVS and CDR2 FQNEAQ. V shed 5 bases and J shed 3 bases, with 14 bases lying between them. CDR3 length equals 15 residues. The CDR3 DNA sequence: TGTGCCAGCAGCCCTAAGGACACCCTCAATCAGCCCCAGCATTTT. It translates to CASSPKDTLNQPQHF.

Note on this clone: The junction and the germline gene differ at one end; a read error may be behind it. V usage is TRBV27 and J usage is TRBJ2-5; 8 bases are shared with TRBD2. Per germline, CDR1 MNHEY and CDR2 SMNVEV (reference sequence). CDR3 size: 13 residues. CDR3 coding DNA: TGTGCCGGCAGTTTACGGGGGGGGAAGACCCAGTACTTC. This translates into CAGSLRGGKTQYF.

This chain links TRBV6-5 with TRBJ2-5; TRBD2 matches at 8 bases. Unmatched junction bases numbered 11, after V lost 6 bases and J lost 8 bases. Germline V lookup: CDR1 MNHEY, CDR2 SVGAGI. CDR3 length equals 14 residues. CDR3: CASSGGGPSGTQYF. CDR3 DNA sequence: TGTGCCAGCAGCGGGGGGGGGCCGTCAGGAACCCAGTACTTC.

This clone has more than one count but fewer than ten. This chain joins TRBV7-3 and TRBJ2-3; D perhaps matches TRBD2 (5 bases). CDR1 and CDR2 (germline): SGHTA, FQGTGA. The CDR3 length is 13 residues. Between the trimmed V and J ends, which lost 1 base and 3 bases, there was a span of 5 bases. The CDR3 loop is CASSLIATDTQYF. As DNA, the CDR3 is TGTGCCAGCAGCTTAATAGCGACAGATACGCAGTATTTT.

The rearrangement joins TRBV7-2 to TRBJ2-7; weak D call: TRBD1 (5 bases). Germline values: CDR1 SGHTA, CDR2 FQGNSA. The CDR3 covers 15 residues. DNA of the CDR3: TGTGCCAGCAGCTTAGCGGGTAGGGGTCAGAAATCGCCTTCGGTT. This encodes CASSLAGRGQKSPSV.

The V and J genes are TRBV10-3 and TRBJ2-2, with D tentatively TRBD1 (5 bases). This CDR3 is 13 amino acids long. Germline CDR1 and CDR2: ENHRY and SYGVKD. V lost 2 bases to trimming and J lost 6 bases, with 7 bases between them. DNA of the CDR3: TGTGCCATCAGTGAGAAGGGGTCCGGGGAGCTGTTTTTT. It specifies CAISEKGSGELFF.

The chain is built from TRBV4-3 and TRBJ2-7; 7 bases agree with TRBD1. Unmatched junction bases numbered 21, after V lost 1 base and J lost 6 bases. The CDR3 runs 19 residues. CDR1 and CDR2 from the germline V gene are LGHNA and YSLEER. As DNA, the CDR3 is TGCGCCAGCAGCCAAGCCCACATAGGGGGCGGAATGAATCTGCGCGAGCAGTACTTC. Translated, it gives CASSQAHIGGGMNLREQYF.

The V and J genes are TRBV5-5 and TRBJ2-7, with 7 bases matching TRBD1. Germline V gene sequence: CDR1 SGHKS, CDR2 YYEKEE (reference sequence). The length of the CDR3 is 15 residues. V shed 1 base and J 0 bases; nucleotides not matched to a gene: 4. The CDR3 spells CASSLQAGGSYEQYF. The CDR3 bases are TGTGCCAGCAGCTTGCAGGCAGGGGGCTCCTACGAGCAGTACTTC.

This chain joins TRBV6-6 and TRBJ1-4; the match to TRBD1 covers 7 bases. The CDR3 runs 12 residues. The V gene end was trimmed by 10 bases and the J gene end by 11 bases; junction bases not matched to a gene: 10. The germline CDR1 and CDR2 sequences are MNHNY and SVGAGI (reference sequence). CDR3 region: CATQGVGNKLFF. CDR3 in DNA: TGTGCCACCCAGGGGGTTGGTAACAAACTGTTTTTT.

The J gene is TRBJ1-1, the V gene TRBV18; 12 nucleotides agree with TRBD1. The germline CDR1 and CDR2 sequences are KGHSH and LQKENI. The V gene end was trimmed by 2 bases and the J gene end by 1 base; junction bases not matched to a gene: 5. This CDR3 has 17 residues. The CDR3 sequence: CASSPRDRGLANTEAFF. The CDR3 DNA sequence: TGTGCCAGCTCACCAAGGGACAGGGGGCTAGCGAACACTGAAGCTTTCTTT.

The V gene is TRBV29-1, the J gene TRBJ2-1, with TRBD1 matching 7 bases. The trim removed 1 base at V and 3 bases at J, leaving 3 bases unmatched. From germline, CDR1 is SQVTM and CDR2 ANQGSEA. This CDR3 region has 14 residues. The CDR3 spells CSVEGRDSYNEQFF. The CDR3 DNA follows: TGCAGCGTTGAAGGCCGGGACAGCTACAATGAGCAGTTCTTC.

The chain joins TRBV19 to TRBJ2-3, with TRBD2 as a possible D gene (7 bases). The CDR3 length is 15 residues. Germline V gene sequence: CDR1 LNHDA, CDR2 SQIVND (reference sequence). The V end was cut by 1 base, the J end by 7 bases, with 15 bases between. Written as DNA, the CDR3 is TGTGCCAGTAGTATAGCTCCAGGGGAGGGATATACGCAGTATTTT. Translating it yields CASSIAPGEGYTQYF.

The gene calls are TRBV5-1 and TRBJ2-4; TRBD2 matches at 7 bases. Germline V gives CDR1 SGHRS, CDR2 YFSETQ. J lost 0 bases, V lost 6 bases, and 12 bases had no gene match. CDR3 length equals 17 residues. CDR3 in DNA: TGCGCCAGCAAAATGGGGGGGGTGTCAATAGCCAAAAACATTCAGTACTTC. Protein: CASKMGGVSIAKNIQYF.

The V call is TRBV11-2, the J call TRBJ2-5; D is perhaps TRBD2 (7 bases). The CDR3 length is 17 residues. Germline V gene data show CDR1 as SGHAT and CDR2 as FQNNGV. The V end lost 5 bases, the J end lost 2 bases, and 21 bases lay between the germline ends. The CDR3, as DNA: TGTGCCAGCAGCCAAAGGGGGGCAAGGGGGGGTCAAGAGACCCAGTACTTC. It is translated as CASSQRGARGGQETQYF.

J is TRBJ1-2 and V is TRBV2, with D unresolved. The CDR3 has 16 residues. Germline assignment: CDR1 SNHLY and CDR2 FYNNEI. With 7 bases removed from V and 3 bases from J, the gap between germline ends came to 21 bases. The CDR3 DNA is TGTGCCAGCACCAAATATCCTCTAGGCAGAGACTATGGCTACACCTTC. Protein product: CASTKYPLGRDYGYTF.

This clone was detected only once. The chain links TRBV6-5 to TRBJ1-2, with D tentatively TRBD1 (5 bases). The V and J ends lost 5 bases and 4 bases respectively, with 11 bases between them. The CDR3 is made up of 13 amino acids. Germline CDR1 reads MNHEY; CDR2 reads SVGAGI. The CDR3 DNA is TGTGCCAGCAGTCCCGACAGACTCTATGGCTACACCTTC. Protein: CASSPDRLYGYTF.